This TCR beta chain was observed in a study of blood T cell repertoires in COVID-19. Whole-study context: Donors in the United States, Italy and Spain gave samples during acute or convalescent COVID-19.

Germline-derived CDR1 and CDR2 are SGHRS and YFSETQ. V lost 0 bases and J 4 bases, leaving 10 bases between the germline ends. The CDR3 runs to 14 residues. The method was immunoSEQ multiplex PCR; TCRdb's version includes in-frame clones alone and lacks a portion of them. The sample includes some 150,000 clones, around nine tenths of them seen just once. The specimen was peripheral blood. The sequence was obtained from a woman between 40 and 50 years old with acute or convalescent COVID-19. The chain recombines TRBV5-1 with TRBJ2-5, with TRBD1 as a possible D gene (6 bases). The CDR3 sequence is CASSLEARGETQYF. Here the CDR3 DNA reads TGCGCCAGCAGCTTGGAAGCCAGGGGAGAGACCCAGTACTTC.